A single sample is the source of the 31 T cell receptor beta chains below, sequenced in a study of T cells of healthy individuals. In TCRdb, the 5' RACE reads were re-called with MiXCR into one record per CDR3 protein. The table records 50,000 to 55,000 distinct CDR3 sequences, roughly 15% of them present only once. The receptors here all came from a human donor in good health.

In its sample, this clonotype was seen many times. The chain employs TRBV2 and TRBJ1-4; TRBD1 is a possible D gene (5 bases). The CDR3 consists of 14 residues. Trimming took 2 bases from V and 6 from J, leaving 10 bases between them. The germline gives CDR1 SNHLY, CDR2 FYNNEI. The CDR3, as DNA: TGTGCCAGCAGTGAAATTACGGGGGATGAAAAACTGTTTTTT. Protein: CASSEITGDEKLFF.

This clonotype was observed many times. The gene calls are TRBV6-5 and TRBJ2-3; 7 nucleotides agree with TRBD2. J lost 6 bases, V lost 0 bases, and 12 bases had no gene match. Germline V gene data show CDR1 as MNHEY and CDR2 as SVGAGI. This CDR3 contains 17 residues. CDR3 nucleotide sequence: TGTGCCAGCAGTTACTCGGGACTACCCTACCGGGTGGATACGCAGTATTTT. Its protein product is CASSYSGLPYRVDTQYF.

This clonotype was detected only a few times. The chain joins TRBV3-1 to TRBJ2-7, with TRBD1 identical over 7 bases. The trim removed 5 bases at V and 6 bases at J, leaving 7 bases unmatched. CDR3 length: 13 amino acids. Germline-derived CDR1 and CDR2 are LGHDT and YNNKEL (reference sequence). Here the CDR3 DNA reads TGTGCCAGCAGCTTCAACAGGGGCCTCGAGCAGTACTTC. This gives the protein CASSFNRGLEQYF.

This clonotype was counted ten times or more. The V and J genes are TRBV20-1 and TRBJ1-2, with TRBD1 matching over 8 bases. Trimming removed 5 bases from V and 6 bases from J; junction bases left unmatched: 5. Germline V gene sequence: CDR1 DFQATT, CDR2 SNEGSKA (reference sequence). The CDR3 covers 12 residues. The CDR3 region is CSAQQGDNGYTF. The CDR3 DNA reads TGCAGTGCTCAACAGGGGGACAATGGCTACACCTTC.

This clonotype appeared a few times. The chain recombines TRBV7-2 with TRBJ1-5, with a tentative D call TRBD1 (6 bases). CDR1 is SGHTA and CDR2 is FQGNSA in the germline V gene. The CDR3 runs to 13 residues. The V gene lost 3 bases and the J gene lost 7 bases, with 10 bases spanning the gap. Here the CDR3 DNA reads TGTGCCAGCAGCTTCCTTCAGGGGCAGCCCCAGCATTTT. Protein sequence: CASSFLQGQPQHF.

This clonotype came up a few times. This chain uses TRBV6-2 or TRBV6-3 with TRBJ1-5, with D maybe TRBD1 (5 bases). The CDR3 has 18 amino acids. CDR1 MNHEY and CDR2 SVGEGT come from the germline V gene. Trimming took off 0 bases at V and 0 bases at J, with 15 bases between the two ends. CDR3 nucleotide sequence: TGTGCCAGCAGTTACTCGGGCAGGGTGGTCTATAGCAATCAGCCCCAGCATTTT. Translation gives CASSYSGRVVYSNQPQHF.

The table lists this clonotype with many counts. The chain has TRBV25-1 and TRBJ2-3; D might be TRBD1 or TRBD2, each matching 5 bases. CDR1 and CDR2 (germline): MGHDK, SYGVNS. This CDR3 is 14 amino acids long. Trimming shortened V by 5 bases and J by 11 bases, and 20 bases separated the two germline ends. Here the CDR3 reads CASSYRDQQREQYF. The CDR3 nucleotides read TGTGCCAGCAGTTACCGGGACCAACAGAGGGAGCAGTATTTT.

This clonotype was counted a few times. The CDR3 DNA follows: TGTGCCAGCAGTTACACAATAAACACCGGGACAGGGGGCCGCAATCAGCCCCAGCATTTT. It specifies CASSYTINTGTGGRNQPQHF. V and J are TRBV6-2 or TRBV6-3 and TRBJ1-5, with 12 bases that match TRBD1. Germline V lookup: CDR1 MNHEY, CDR2 SVGEGT. The V gene end was trimmed by 2 bases and the J gene end by 2 bases; junction bases not matched to a gene: 13. The length of the CDR3 is 20 residues.

The table lists this clonotype with many counts. This chain uses TRBV7-9 with TRBJ2-1; 7 nucleotides line up with TRBD2. This CDR3 is built from 16 residues. The germline CDR1 and CDR2 sequences are SEHNR and FQNEAQ (reference sequence). The trim removed 4 bases at V and 2 bases at J, leaving 8 bases unmatched. The CDR3 here is CASSSRRGRAYNEQFF. The CDR3 DNA follows: TGTGCCAGCAGCTCACGGCGGGGGAGGGCCTACAATGAGCAGTTCTTC.

This clonotype came up a few times. The J gene is TRBJ2-7, the V gene TRBV2; TRBD2 agrees at 8 bases. The CDR3 spans 16 residues. Per germline, CDR1 SNHLY and CDR2 FYNNEI. J gave up 4 bases and V 3 bases, and 11 bases lay outside the gene matches. The CDR3, as DNA: TGTGCCAGCAGTGATGGGTGGAGCGGGAGCGGGTACGAGCAGTACTTC. Translated: CASSDGWSGSGYEQYF.

This clonotype has a count of ten or more. The CDR3 coding sequence is TGTGCCAGCAGGGAGGGAGGGTTCAATGAGCAGTTCTTC. This gives the protein CASREGGFNEQFF. The genes are TRBV28 and TRBJ2-1; 7 nucleotides match TRBD2. Germline CDR1 MDHEN, CDR2 SYDVKM. Trimming removed 6 bases from V and 6 bases from J; junction bases left unmatched: 5. This CDR3 has 13 amino acids.

At least ten counts were recorded for this clonotype. This rearrangement joins TRBV7-2 to TRBJ2-7; 13 nucleotides line up with TRBD2. CDR3 length equals 15 residues. With 5 bases clipped from V and 6 bases from J, the junction kept 7 bases outside the gene matches. Per the germline V gene, CDR1 is SGHTA and CDR2 is FQGNSA. The CDR3 nucleotides read TGTGCCAGCAGCCTAGGACTAGCGGGAGAACGCGAGCAGTACTTC. This gives the protein CASSLGLAGEREQYF.

The table lists this clonotype with many counts. The CDR3 sequence is CASRGQGNGYGYTF. As DNA, the CDR3 is TGCGCCAGCAGAGGGCAGGGAAATGGCTATGGCTACACCTTC. The rearrangement uses TRBV5-1 and TRBJ1-2, with a weak D call TRBD1 (5 bases). The CDR3 is 14 amino acids. Germline CDR1 is SGHRS and CDR2 is YFSETQ. V was clipped by 5 bases and J by 4 bases, with 15 bases between them.

The chain has TRBV6-1 and TRBJ2-7, with a possible D match to TRBD2 (5 bases). CDR1 is MNHNS and CDR2 is SASEGT in the germline V gene. Trimming stripped 10 bases from V and 7 bases from J, with 23 bases between. The CDR3 covers 14 residues. CDR3 residues: CATLERLPMGEQYF. Written as DNA, the CDR3 is TGTGCCACCCTCGAGCGGCTCCCGATGGGGGAGCAGTACTTC.

The sample holds many counts of this clonotype. This rearrangement joins TRBV24-1 to TRBJ2-7; D ambiguous. The germline V and J ends were trimmed by 0 bases and 2 bases, with 13 bases remaining between them. Germline loops: CDR1 KGHDR, CDR2 SFDVKD. The CDR3 runs 16 residues. In nucleotides, the CDR3 is TGTGCCACCAGTGATTTGGGTGGGCTGAGGACCTACGAGCAGTACTTC. It specifies CATSDLGGLRTYEQYF.

V gene TRBV7-2 combines with J gene TRBJ2-5; no firm D call. The CDR3 consists of 15 residues. Germline assignment: CDR1 SGHTA and CDR2 FQGNSA. V lost 1 base to trimming and J lost 2 bases, with 11 bases between them. The CDR3 is CASSLVSATQETQYF. The CDR3 DNA reads as TGTGCCAGCAGCTTAGTATCGGCTACTCAAGAGACCCAGTACTTC.

Ten or more counts support this clonotype. The rearrangement links TRBV28 to TRBJ1-4; D gene unclear. Trimming shortened V by 6 bases and J by 4 bases, and 15 bases separated the two germline ends. The CDR3 loop spans 15 amino acids. Germline V gives CDR1 MDHEN, CDR2 SYDVKM. The CDR3 reads CASRTVEGFNEKLFF. Here the CDR3 DNA reads TGTGCCAGCAGGACTGTAGAGGGCTTTAATGAAAAACTGTTTTTT.

This clonotype appeared many times. The chain has TRBV5-5 and TRBJ2-1, with 7 bases fitting TRBD1. This CDR3 contains 16 residues. The germline V gene encodes CDR1 SGHKS and CDR2 YYEKEE (reference sequence). V lost 7 bases to trimming and J lost 2 bases; unmatched junction nucleotides: 12. CDR3 amino acids: CASFRDSYSAYNEQFF. CDR3 coding DNA: TGTGCCAGCTTCAGGGACAGTTACAGTGCCTACAATGAGCAGTTCTTC.

This clonotype appeared many times. The V and J genes are TRBV20-1 and TRBJ2-2, with D possibly TRBD1 on 6 matching bases. This CDR3 is built from 15 residues. Germline CDR1 reads DFQATT; CDR2 reads SNEGSKA (reference sequence). The V gene lost 5 bases and the J gene lost 1 base, with 14 bases spanning the gap. The CDR3, as DNA: TGCAGTGCTTGGCCCGAAGGGGGGAACACCGGGGAGCTGTTTTTT. Translated, it gives CSAWPEGGNTGELFF.

This clonotype was counted only a few times. V is TRBV24-1 and J is TRBJ1-1; D is ambiguous. CDR1 is KGHDR, CDR2 SFDVKD, per germline. The CDR3 extends over 13 amino acids. Trimming pared 4 bases from V and 6 bases from J, leaving 11 bases between. The CDR3 DNA sequence: TGTGCCACCAGTGAAAACTACGGAGCTGAAGCTTTCTTT. This translates into CATSENYGAEAFF.

This clonotype was found many times. This chain connects TRBV5-1 to TRBJ1-5, with 7 positions matching TRBD1. This CDR3 contains 13 residues. V shed 5 bases and J 3 bases; nucleotides not matched to a gene: 2. CDR1 and CDR2 from the germline V gene are SGHRS and YFSETQ. CDR3 in amino acids: CASRDRDNQPQHF. The CDR3 nucleotides read TGCGCCAGCAGAGACAGGGACAATCAGCCCCAGCATTTT.

This clonotype was seen repeatedly, ten times or more. As DNA, the CDR3 is TGTGCCAGCAGTGAAACATTCCGGACTAGCGCCGAGCAGTTCTTC. Translated: CASSETFRTSAEQFF. The V gene is TRBV2, the J gene TRBJ2-1; TRBD2 aligns across 9 bases. V lost 2 bases, J lost 10 bases, and 9 bases stayed unmatched. The CDR3 has 15 residues. CDR1 is SNHLY, CDR2 FYNNEI, per germline.

V and J are TRBV10-3 and TRBJ2-7, with TRBD1 as a possible D gene (6 bases). The CDR3 runs to 14 residues. Germline-derived CDR1 and CDR2 are ENHRY and SYGVKD. The germline V and J ends were trimmed by 4 bases and 0 bases, with 10 bases remaining between them. The CDR3 sequence: CAISVDSSSYEQYF. The CDR3 DNA sequence: TGTGCCATCAGTGTGGACAGCAGCTCCTACGAGCAGTACTTC.

Ten or more counts support this clonotype. In DNA form, the CDR3 reads TGTGCCAGCAGCTTGGGGGGCTTCGGGGGGAATGAGCAGTTCTTC. Translation: CASSLGGFGGNEQFF. The chain carries TRBV5-4 and TRBJ2-1; TRBD2 agrees at 7 bases. Germline CDR1 is SGHNT and CDR2 is YYREEE (reference sequence). V was clipped by 0 bases and J by 7 bases; unmatched bases: 7. The CDR3 sequence is 15 residues long.

This clonotype was found a few times. This sequence joins TRBV4-3 and TRBJ1-2; D uncertain. Trimming shortened V by 0 bases and J by 5 bases, and 4 bases separated the two germline ends. CDR1 and CDR2 (germline): LGHNA, YSLEER. The CDR3 sequence is 12 residues long. This CDR3 is CASSQDKYGYTF. DNA of the CDR3: TGCGCCAGCAGCCAAGATAAGTATGGCTACACCTTC.

This clonotype came up many times. The V and J genes are TRBV18 and TRBJ2-7; 10 nucleotides line up with TRBD1. Germline loops: CDR1 KGHSH, CDR2 LQKENI. The CDR3 has 15 residues. Unmatched junction bases numbered 9, after V lost 5 bases and J lost 5 bases. The CDR3 spells CASSALRDRGNEQYF. The CDR3 DNA reads TGTGCCAGCTCAGCGCTCCGGGACAGGGGAAACGAGCAGTACTTC.

This clonotype was observed a few times. This rearrangement joins TRBV4-1 to TRBJ2-3, with 12 bases fitting TRBD2. CDR3 length equals 17 residues. Germline CDR1 is MGHRA and CDR2 is YSYEKL. Trimming removed 1 base from V and 4 bases from J; junction bases left unmatched: 6. CDR3 residues: CASSQGLAGGLADTQYF. As DNA, the CDR3 is TGCGCCAGCAGCCAAGGCCTAGCGGGGGGGCTTGCAGATACGCAGTATTTT.

This clonotype has ten or more counts. The chain combines TRBV10-3 with TRBJ1-1; 10 bases match TRBD1. The CDR3 loop spans 16 amino acids. Trimming at V came to 6 bases and at J to 1 base, leaving 8 bases not matched to a gene. The germline gives CDR1 ENHRY, CDR2 SYGVKD. This chain's CDR3 is CAISRDRGGANTEAFF. The CDR3 bases are TGTGCCATCAGCCGGGACAGGGGTGGGGCGAACACTGAAGCTTTCTTT.

This clonotype was seen repeatedly, ten times or more. The J gene is TRBJ2-5, the V gene TRBV20-1; D perhaps matches TRBD1 (5 bases). Looked up from germline, CDR1 is DFQATT and CDR2 is SNEGSKA (reference sequence). Trimming took off 6 bases at V and 0 bases at J, with 20 bases between the two ends. CDR3 size: 16 residues. In nucleotides, the CDR3 is TGCAGTGCCGACGGCAGATACTCAGGGAACCAAGAGACCCAGTACTTC. As protein: CSADGRYSGNQETQYF.

Ten or more counts support this clonotype. The V call is TRBV7-6, the J call TRBJ1-6; 7 positions agree with TRBD1. Trimming took 5 bases from V and 7 from J; bases not matched to a gene: 8. The CDR3 runs 15 residues. The germline V gene has CDR1 SGHVS and CDR2 FNYEAQ. CDR3 in DNA: TGTGCCAGCAGCGCCCGAGGACAGGAAAATTCACCCCTCCACTTT. Its translation: CASSARGQENSPLHF.

This clonotype has at least ten counts. The genes are TRBV7-9 and TRBJ2-7; the D is unclear. The CDR3 length is 14 residues. Looked up from germline, CDR1 is SEHNR and CDR2 is FQNEAQ (reference sequence). The V gene lost 1 base and the J gene lost 1 base, with 8 bases spanning the gap. In DNA form, the CDR3 reads TGTGCCAGCAGCTTAGTCTACAGTTCCTACGAGCAGTACTTC. Protein: CASSLVYSSYEQYF.